The 25 T cell receptor beta chains presented below share a single source sample, sequenced in a study of post-analysis software for immune sequencing data. Broader study findings: Elevated frequency relative to controls characterized four to six TRBV segments in patients, TRBV5-6, TRBV5-1 and TRBV20-1 among them.

These receptors lack a known antigen. The library was made from cDNA and included unique molecular identifiers. TCRdb itself ran the PCR reads through MiXCR, one entry per CDR3 protein. The table includes over 150,000 distinct CDR3 sequences, roughly 31% detected once. Sequencing was performed on blood. Receptors originate from a girl aged 10-17 years with multiple sclerosis.

This clonotype was counted at least ten times. The chain joins TRBV15 to TRBJ1-2; no clear D. The CDR3 extends over 14 amino acids. The germline V gene has CDR1 LNHNV and CDR2 YYDKDF (reference sequence). The V end was cut by 1 base, the J end by 4 bases, with 10 bases between. In nucleotides, the CDR3 is TGTGCCACCAGCAGAGGCGCAGTACCCTATGGCTACACCTTC. Translated: CATSRGAVPYGYTF. Variable domain in full (rest from reference TRBV15 and TRBJ1-2): DAMVIQNPRYQVTQFGKPVTLSCSQTLNHNVMYWYQQKSSQAPKLLFHYYDKDFNNEADTPDNFQSRRPNTSFCFLDIRSPGLGDTAMYLCATSRGAVPYGYTFGSGTRLTVV.

This clonotype was seen a few times. The V call is TRBV19, the J call TRBJ2-7, with TRBD1 matching over 9 bases. Germline CDR1 reads LNHDA; CDR2 reads SQIVND (reference sequence). The CDR3 is 15 residues long. J lost 2 bases, V lost 6 bases, and 8 bases had no gene match. DNA for the CDR3: TGTGCCAGTAGAGCACAGGGGGCTTTGACCTACGAGCAGTACTTC. This sequence encodes CASRAQGALTYEQYF.

To note about this clonotype: One base away lies a much larger clone, so this may be a sequencing read error. The J gene is TRBJ2-7, the V gene TRBV7-9; TRBD2 agrees at 10 bases. The germline V gene has CDR1 SEHNR and CDR2 FQNEAQ (reference sequence). The CDR3 is 15 residues long. The CDR3 protein is CASSLQLAGKYEQHF. CDR3 nucleotide sequence: TGTGCCAGCAGCTTACAACTAGCGGGAAAGTACGAGCAGCACTTC.

This clonotype was counted ten times or more. The chain couples TRBV7-9 to TRBJ2-7, with 11 bases lining up with TRBD1. Trimming cost V 4 bases and J 5 bases; bases outside gene matches: 10. From germline, CDR1 is SEHNR and CDR2 FQNEAQ (reference sequence). The CDR3 loop spans 16 amino acids. The CDR3 DNA is TGTGCCAGCAGCTCTCTCCGGGACAGGGGGAAGAACGAGCAGTACTTC. This sequence encodes CASSSLRDRGKNEQYF. Supplemented by reference TRBV7-9 and TRBJ2-7, the full variable domain reads DTGVSQNPRHKITKRGQNVTFRCDPISEHNRLYWYRQTLGQGPEFLTYFQNEAQLEKSRLLSDRFSAERPKGSFSTLEIQRTEQGDSAMYLCASSSLRDRGKNEQYFGPGTRLTVT.

Points on this clonotype: This may come from a read error, since a much larger clone is one base off. The rearrangement uses TRBV7-9 and TRBJ2-7; D perhaps matches TRBD1 (6 bases). V was cut by 1 base and J by 7 bases, with 20 bases left in between. The CDR3 runs to 16 residues. Germline-derived CDR1 and CDR2 are SEHNR and FQNEAQ (reference sequence). The CDR3 reads CASSLGPGHGYNEQYF. CDR3 coding DNA: TGTGCCAGCAGCTTAGGACCGGGACATGGATACAATGAGCAGTACTTC.

The sample holds a few counts of this clonotype. The chain uses TRBV30 and TRBJ2-1, with 9 bases fitting TRBD1. The germline CDR1 and CDR2 sequences are GTSNPN and SVGIG (reference sequence). The CDR3 runs 13 residues. Unmatched junction bases numbered 5, after V lost 5 bases and J lost 6 bases. The CDR3: CAWDRGVVNEQFF. The CDR3 DNA follows: TGTGCCTGGGACAGGGGGGTGGTCAATGAGCAGTTCTTC.

Regarding this clonotype: This may be a read error, as it is one base from a much larger clone. V usage is TRBV7-3 and J usage is TRBJ2-1; D is uncertain. This CDR3 comprises 11 residues. Germline V lookup: CDR1 SGHTA, CDR2 FQGTGA. The CDR3 spells CASVLYNERFF. The CDR3 coding sequence is TGTGCCAGCGTCTTATACAATGAGCGGTTCTTC.

This clonotype has more than one count but fewer than ten. V is TRBV7-3 and J is TRBJ2-1, with a possible D match to TRBD2 (6 bases). The tail of the sequence fits TRBJ2-7 better, so the J call may be wrong. The CDR3 sequence is 18 residues long. Germline loops: CDR1 SGHTA, CDR2 FQGTGA. This CDR3 is CASSLELRGEAPYNEQYF. The DNA of the CDR3 is TGTGCCAGCAGCTTAGAACTTCGAGGGGAGGCCCCCTACAATGAGCAGTACTTC.

Here the CDR3 DNA reads TGTGCCAGCAGCCCCTGGGGTAGCGGGAGCCACAATGAGCAGTTCTTC. It is translated as CASSPWGSGSHNEQFF. This chain uses TRBV14 with TRBJ2-1, with TRBD2 identical over 9 bases. With 4 bases clipped from V and 5 bases from J, the junction kept 9 bases outside the gene matches. This CDR3 region has 16 residues. The germline V gene encodes CDR1 SGHDN and CDR2 FVKESK.

V gene TRBV12-3 or TRBV12-4 combines with J gene TRBJ2-7; D possibly matches TRBD1 or TRBD2 (5 bases each). V shed 6 bases and J shed 9 bases, with 21 bases lying between them. The CDR3 covers 14 residues. The CDR3 DNA is TGTGCCAGCAGCCGCCGGGACCCCGTGGGCGGGCAGTACTTC. Protein product: CASSRRDPVGGQYF.

This clonotype was observed many times. For the CDR3, the DNA is TGCAGTGCAAACCGCCTGGGGCGCTACAATGAGCAGTTCTTC. This sequence encodes CSANRLGRYNEQFF. V and J are TRBV20-1 and TRBJ2-1; TRBD1 might be the D (5 bases). The CDR3 covers 14 residues. Between the trimmed V and J ends, which lost 6 bases and 3 bases, there was a span of 15 bases. Germline V gives CDR1 DFQATT, CDR2 SNEGSKA (reference sequence).

This clonotype was seen a handful of times. The V call is TRBV5-5, the J call TRBJ2-7; D remains unclear. The germline CDR1 and CDR2 sequences are SGHKS and YYEKEE (reference sequence). Trimming took 2 bases from V and 7 from J, leaving 22 bases between them. The CDR3 totals 16 residues. In DNA form, the CDR3 reads TGTGCCAGCAGCTTTGAGTTAGCAGGAGCGATAAATGAGCAGTACTTC. It encodes CASSFELAGAINEQYF.

The chain carries TRBV20-1 and TRBJ2-1, with D perhaps TRBD2 (6 bases). Germline V lookup: CDR1 DFQATT, CDR2 SNEGSKA (reference sequence). The V and J ends lost 3 bases and 4 bases respectively, with 16 bases between them. There are 15 residues in the CDR3. The CDR3 reads CSASDPPGDYNEQFF. The CDR3 region has the DNA TGCAGTGCTAGTGACCCCCCGGGAGATTACAATGAGCAGTTCTTC.

This clonotype was picked up many times. The chain has TRBV7-2 and TRBJ2-3; D ambiguous. V dropped 4 bases and J dropped 4 bases, with 12 bases sitting between them. The V gene's germline CDR1 is SGHTA and CDR2 FQGNSA. The CDR3 has 14 residues. The CDR3 sequence: CASSSYRLADTQYF. In nucleotides, the CDR3 is TGTGCCAGCAGCTCGTATCGACTGGCAGATACGCAGTATTTT. Full variable domain (rest looked up from reference TRBV7-2 and TRBJ2-3): GAGVSQSPSNKVTEKGKDVELRCDPISGHTALYWYRQSLGQGLEFLIYFQGNSAPDKSGLPSDRFSAERTGGSVSTLTIQRTQQEDSAVYLCASSSYRLADTQYFGPGTRLTVL.

The chain is built from TRBV10-3 and TRBJ1-2; TRBD1 matches at 8 bases. Trimming at V came to 3 bases and at J to 13 bases, leaving 10 bases not matched to a gene. The CDR3 is 13 residues long. CDR1 and CDR2 (germline): ENHRY, SYGVKD. The CDR3 loop is CAISDTGGPAVTF. As DNA, the CDR3 is TGTGCCATCAGTGATACAGGGGGGCCCGCCGTCACCTTC.

On this clonotype: The germline gene is not matched at one end of the junction; a read error may be the cause. The rearrangement links TRBV20-1 to TRBJ2-5; 7 nucleotides align to TRBD2. Matching the DNA end better, TRBJ2-7 makes the J call doubtful. Germline CDR1 and CDR2: DFQATT and SNEGSKA (reference sequence). The CDR3 spans 11 residues. The CDR3 region has the DNA TGCGGTGCTAGGACTAGCTACGAGCAGTACTTC. Its protein product is CGARTSYEQYF.

This clonotype was counted only a few times. The gene calls are TRBV6-5 and TRBJ1-1; D is undetermined. Germline V CDR1 and CDR2: MNHEY, SVGAGI. The V gene lost 6 bases and the J gene lost 0 bases, with 8 bases spanning the gap. This CDR3 contains 13 residues. CDR3 DNA sequence: TGTGCCAGCAGGGCCACTTTGAACACTGAAGCTTTCTTT. This codes for CASRATLNTEAFF.

A word on this clonotype: This may come from a read error, since a much larger clone is one base off. The chain links TRBV6-2 or TRBV6-3 to TRBJ2-4; D is perhaps TRBD2 (6 bases). CDR1 MNHEY and CDR2 SVGEGT come from the germline V gene. Trimming pared 4 bases from V and 7 bases from J, leaving 17 bases between. The CDR3 totals 15 residues. CDR3 nucleotides: TGTGCCAGCAGTTGGCAGAAACTAGCTGGCAACATTCAGTACTTC. Translation gives CASSWQKLAGNIQYF.

V usage is TRBV28 and J usage is TRBJ2-1, with 7 bases identical to TRBD1. V lost 4 bases, J lost 5 bases, and 8 bases stayed unmatched. Germline V gene data show CDR1 as MDHEN and CDR2 as SYDVKM. The CDR3 sequence is 15 residues long. The CDR3 DNA reads TGTGCCAGCAGTTACCAAGGGACAGTGGACAATGAGCAGTTCTTC. It is translated as CASSYQGTVDNEQFF.

This clonotype was seen a few times. The chain joins TRBV21-1 to TRBJ2-6; TRBD1 is taken as the D call from the table, unchecked against the DNA. TRBV21-1 is a known pseudogene. The CDR3 length is 21 residues. This CDR3 is CASSDPGQGSGPDSGANVLTF. DNA of the CDR3: TGTGCCAGCAGCGACCCGGGCCAAGGGTCAGGCCCGGACTCTGGGGCCAACGTCCTGACTTTC.

CDR3 bases: TGCGCCAGCAGCTTGGCTAGCGGGGGCCCGCGTTTCTACAATGAGCAGTTCTTC. Protein: CASSLASGGPRFYNEQFF. The chain couples TRBV5-1 to TRBJ2-1, with 10 bases identical to TRBD2. CDR3 length: 18 amino acids. V gave up 0 bases and J gave up 3 bases; unmatched junction bases: 9. Germline V lookup: CDR1 SGHRS, CDR2 YFSETQ. Supplemented by reference TRBV5-1 and TRBJ2-1, the full variable domain reads KAGVTQTPRYLIKTRGQQVTLSCSPISGHRSVSWYQQTPGQGLQFLFEYFSETQRNKGNFPGRFSGRQFSNSRSEMNVSTLELGDSALYLCASSLASGGPRFYNEQFFGPGTRLTVL.

A few counts support this clonotype. The chain joins TRBV7-9 to TRBJ1-2, with D unresolved. This CDR3 is 12 amino acids long. The germline V and J ends were trimmed by 5 bases and 5 bases, with 9 bases remaining between them. CDR1 is SEHNR, CDR2 FQNEAQ, per germline (reference sequence). CDR3 loop: CASSPDGYGYTF. CDR3 in DNA: TGTGCCAGCAGCCCCGACGGTTATGGCTACACCTTC.

For this clonotype: This may come from a read error, since a much larger clone is one base off. The J gene is TRBJ1-1, the V gene TRBV29-1; the D gene is possibly TRBD1 (5 bases). The CDR3 loop spans 13 amino acids. Germline V gene sequence: CDR1 SQVTM, CDR2 ANQGSEA. Trimming removed 4 bases from V and 0 bases from J, with 9 bases in between. The CDR3 coding sequence is TGCAGCGTTGCGGGACGCTTGAACACTGAAGCTTTCTTT. As protein: CSVAGRLNTEAFF.

This clonotype turned up a few times. The chain joins TRBV20-1 to TRBJ1-5; the match to TRBD1 covers 7 bases. The germline gives CDR1 DFQATT, CDR2 SNEGSKA (reference sequence). The V and J ends lost 1 base and 0 bases, in that order; junction bases with no gene match: 21. This CDR3 has 21 amino acids. The CDR3 sequence is CSARAPPRPTPGGTSNQPQHF. The CDR3 bases are TGCAGTGCTAGAGCCCCGCCCCGGCCGACGCCAGGGGGGACTAGCAATCAGCCCCAGCATTTT.

This clonotype was seen at least ten times. The rearrangement links TRBV9 to TRBJ1-1; no clear D. Trimming took off 3 bases at V and 6 bases at J, with 9 bases between the two ends. Looked up from germline, CDR1 is SGDLS and CDR2 is YYNGEE. This CDR3 is 12 amino acids long. CDR3 sequence: CASSAGSAEAFF. CDR3 coding DNA: TGTGCCAGCAGCGCTGGTTCGGCTGAAGCTTTCTTT.